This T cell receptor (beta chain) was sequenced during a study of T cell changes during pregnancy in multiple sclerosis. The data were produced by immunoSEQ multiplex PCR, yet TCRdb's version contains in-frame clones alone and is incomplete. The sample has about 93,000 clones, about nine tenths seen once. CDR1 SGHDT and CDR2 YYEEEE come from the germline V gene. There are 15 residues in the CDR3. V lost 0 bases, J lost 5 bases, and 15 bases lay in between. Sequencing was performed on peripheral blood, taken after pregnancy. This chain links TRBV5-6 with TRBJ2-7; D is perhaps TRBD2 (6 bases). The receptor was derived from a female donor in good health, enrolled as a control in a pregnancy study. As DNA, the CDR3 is TGTGCCAGCAGCTTGGGCGGGGCAGGGACCCACGAGCAGTACTTC. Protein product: CASSLGGAGTHEQYF.